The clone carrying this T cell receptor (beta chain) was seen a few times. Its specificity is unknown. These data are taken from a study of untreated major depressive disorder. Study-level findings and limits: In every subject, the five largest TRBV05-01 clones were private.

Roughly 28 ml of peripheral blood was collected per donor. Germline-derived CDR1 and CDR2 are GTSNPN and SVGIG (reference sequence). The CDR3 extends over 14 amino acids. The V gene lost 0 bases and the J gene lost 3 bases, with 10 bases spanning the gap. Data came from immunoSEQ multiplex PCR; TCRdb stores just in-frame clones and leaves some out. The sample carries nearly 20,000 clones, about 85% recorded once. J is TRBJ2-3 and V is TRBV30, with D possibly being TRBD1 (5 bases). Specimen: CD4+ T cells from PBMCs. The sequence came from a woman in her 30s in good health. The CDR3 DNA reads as TGTGCCTGGAGTGTACGGGCAGGGACAGATACGCAGTATTTT. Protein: CAWSVRAGTDTQYF.